These 10 T cell receptor beta chains were sequenced from one sample in a study of blood T cell repertoires in COVID-19. The data were produced by immunoSEQ multiplex PCR, yet TCRdb's version contains in-frame clones alone and is incomplete. This table has about 240,000 clones, 85% to 90% appearing once. Source material: peripheral blood. The origin of the receptors is a man in his sixties with acute or convalescent COVID-19.

This chain uses TRBV24-1 with TRBJ2-1; 9 nucleotides agree with TRBD2. V lost 4 bases, J lost 4 bases, and 7 bases stayed unmatched. Per germline, CDR1 KGHDR and CDR2 SFDVKD. This CDR3 is built from 16 residues. CDR3: CATSDPLTSGYNEQFF. CDR3 in DNA: TGTGCCACCAGTGACCCCCTGACTAGCGGATACAATGAGCAGTTCTTC.

The gene calls are TRBV7-2 and TRBJ2-3; D is unresolved. V lost 3 bases, J lost 3 bases, and 7 bases lay in between. This CDR3 has 13 residues. CDR1 is SGHTA and CDR2 is FQGNSA in the germline V gene. The CDR3 DNA follows: TGTGCCAGCAGCTTTCAGGTTACAGATACGCAGTATTTT. Translating it yields CASSFQVTDTQYF.

This chain connects TRBV18 to TRBJ2-2; D ambiguous. The germline V gene encodes CDR1 KGHSH and CDR2 LQKENI. The ends were cut back, 0 bases at V and 3 bases at J, with 5 bases in the middle. The CDR3 totals 14 residues. In nucleotides, the CDR3 is TGTGCCAGCTCACCACCGGCAGACACCGGGGAGCTGTTTTTT. Translated, it gives CASSPPADTGELFF.

J is TRBJ1-5 and V is TRBV27; no clear D gene. Between the trimmed V and J ends, which lost 5 bases and 3 bases, there was a span of 14 bases. Germline V gene data show CDR1 as MNHEY and CDR2 as SMNVEV (reference sequence). The CDR3 covers 15 residues. The CDR3 region is CASSPYGIDNQPQHF. The CDR3 region has the DNA TGTGCCAGCAGTCCCTACGGGATTGACAATCAGCCCCAGCATTTT.

V gene TRBV11-3 combines with J gene TRBJ1-2; 9 nucleotides line up with TRBD1. Germline CDR1 SGHNT, CDR2 YENEEA. The CDR3 contains 15 residues. Trimming removed 5 bases from V and 0 bases from J; junction bases left unmatched: 4. The CDR3 here is CASSPGTGTNYGYTF. The DNA for the CDR3 is TGTGCCAGCAGCCCGGGGACAGGGACTAACTATGGCTACACCTTC.

The rearrangement links TRBV5-1 to TRBJ1-2, with 7 bases identical to TRBD1. The CDR3 is made up of 13 amino acids. V lost 2 bases to trimming and J lost 4 bases; unmatched junction nucleotides: 2. CDR1 SGHRS and CDR2 YFSETQ come from the germline V gene. The DNA for the CDR3 is TGCGCCAGCAGCTTCCGGGACAGCTATGGCTACACCTTC. Amino acid sequence: CASSFRDSYGYTF.

The gene calls are TRBV5-4 and TRBJ1-1; 12 bases line up with TRBD1. The CDR3 has 15 amino acids. Per germline, CDR1 SGHNT and CDR2 YYREEE (reference sequence). With 4 bases clipped from V and 11 bases from J, the junction kept 12 bases outside the gene matches. The CDR3 nucleotides are TGTGCCAGCAGCCCTACCCGGGACAGGGGGCTTCCCGCTTTCTTT. It encodes CASSPTRDRGLPAFF. Together with reference TRBV5-4 and TRBJ1-1, the CDR3 gives the full variable domain: ETGVTQSPTHLIKTRGQQVTLRCSSQSGHNTVSWYQQALGQGPQFIFQYYREEENGRGNFPPRFSGLQFPNYSSELNVNALELDDSALYLCASSPTRDRGLPAFFGQGTRLTVV.

The count of this clone is one. This rearrangement joins TRBV7-8 to TRBJ1-1; 8 bases match TRBD1. J lost 1 base, V lost 1 base, and 5 bases had no gene match. Germline CDR1 reads SGHVS; CDR2 reads FQNEAQ. This CDR3 spans 16 amino acids. CDR3 nucleotide sequence: TGTGCCAGCAGCTTAGGGACAGGGATCTGGAACACTGAAGCTTTCTTT. It yields the protein CASSLGTGIWNTEAFF.

V is TRBV25-1 and J is TRBJ1-1; weak D call: TRBD1 (5 bases). With 4 bases removed from V and 6 bases from J, the gap between germline ends came to 15 bases. The germline V gene has CDR1 MGHDK and CDR2 SYGVNS. This CDR3 spans 14 amino acids. The CDR3 here is CASSVDYPGAEAFF. Here the CDR3 DNA reads TGTGCCAGCAGTGTAGACTACCCGGGGGCTGAAGCTTTCTTT.

The chain combines TRBV12-3 or TRBV12-4 with TRBJ1-2; no definite D call. The CDR3 is 13 residues long. V dropped 4 bases and J dropped 0 bases, with 6 bases sitting between them. In nucleotides, the CDR3 is TGTGCCAGCAGTTGGCGGGCTAACTATGGCTACACCTTC. The encoded protein is CASSWRANYGYTF.